This TCR beta chain emerged from a study of T cell responses to AZD1222 COVID-19 vaccine. Here immunoSEQ multiplex PCR was the method, and the copy in TCRdb shows in-frame clones only, minus some. The sample yields more than 80,000 clones, roughly 87% seen once. Trimming pared 0 bases from V and 0 bases from J, leaving 11 bases between. The CDR3 is 15 residues long. The germline CDR1 and CDR2 sequences are SQVTM and ANQGSEA. The specimen was peripheral blood, collected 28 days after the second AZD1222 dose. V gene TRBV29-1 combines with J gene TRBJ2-5; TRBD1 might be the D (5 bases). The clonotype comes from an adult who received the AZD1222 COVID-19 vaccine. The CDR3 region is CSVEDLRVDQETQYF. The DNA of the CDR3 is TGCAGCGTTGAAGATCTCAGGGTTGACCAAGAGACCCAGTACTTC.